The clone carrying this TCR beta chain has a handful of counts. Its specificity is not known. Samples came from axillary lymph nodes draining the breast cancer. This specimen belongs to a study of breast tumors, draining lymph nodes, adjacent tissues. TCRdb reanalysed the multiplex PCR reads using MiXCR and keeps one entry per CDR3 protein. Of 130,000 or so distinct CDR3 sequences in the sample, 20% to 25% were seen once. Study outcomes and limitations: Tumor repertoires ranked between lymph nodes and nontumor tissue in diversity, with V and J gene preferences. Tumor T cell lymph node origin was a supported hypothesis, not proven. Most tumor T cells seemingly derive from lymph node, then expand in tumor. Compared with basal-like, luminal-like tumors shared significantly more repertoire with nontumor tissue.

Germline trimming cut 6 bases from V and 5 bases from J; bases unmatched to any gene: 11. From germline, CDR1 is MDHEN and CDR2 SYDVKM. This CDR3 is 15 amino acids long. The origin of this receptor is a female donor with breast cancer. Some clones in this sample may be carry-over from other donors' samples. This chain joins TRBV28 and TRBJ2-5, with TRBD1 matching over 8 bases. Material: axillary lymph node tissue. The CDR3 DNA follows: TGTGCCAGCAGCACACCGGGACAGGATAGGGAGACCCAGTACTTC. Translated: CASSTPGQDRETQYF.